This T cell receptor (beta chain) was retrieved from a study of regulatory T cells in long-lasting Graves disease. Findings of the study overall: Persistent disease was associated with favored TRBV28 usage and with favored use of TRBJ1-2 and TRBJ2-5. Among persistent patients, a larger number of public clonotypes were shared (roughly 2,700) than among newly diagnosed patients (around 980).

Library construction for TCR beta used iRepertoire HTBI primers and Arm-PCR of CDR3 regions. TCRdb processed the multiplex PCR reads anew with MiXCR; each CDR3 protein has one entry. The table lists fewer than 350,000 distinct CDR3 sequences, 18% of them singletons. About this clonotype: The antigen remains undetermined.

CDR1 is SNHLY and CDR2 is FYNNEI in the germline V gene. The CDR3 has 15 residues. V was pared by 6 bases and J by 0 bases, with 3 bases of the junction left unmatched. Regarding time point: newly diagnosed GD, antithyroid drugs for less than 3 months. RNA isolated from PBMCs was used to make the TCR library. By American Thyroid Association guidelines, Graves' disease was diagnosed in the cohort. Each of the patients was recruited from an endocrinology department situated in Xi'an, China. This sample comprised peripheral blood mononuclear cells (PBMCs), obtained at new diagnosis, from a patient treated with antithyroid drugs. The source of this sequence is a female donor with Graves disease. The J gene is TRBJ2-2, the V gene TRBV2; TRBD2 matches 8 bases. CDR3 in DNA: TGTGCCAGCAGACAACTAGCGGCGAACACCGGGGAGCTGTTTTTT. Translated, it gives CASRQLAANTGELFF.